This T cell receptor beta chain is from a study of PD-1 blockade in classical Hodgkin lymphoma. Overall study context: Patients in the cohort were put on intravenous nivolumab, 3 mg/kg every 2 weeks. Study-wide points: According to reports, newly diagnosed patients had lower baseline TCR diversity than healthy donors, and relapsed/refractory patients had lower baseline TCR diversity still. Baseline diversity resembling that of newly diagnosed patients was seen in complete responders.

Time point reported: cycle 4 day 1 (C4D1), after six to seven weeks of nivolumab. Every patient experienced relapse after autologous stem cell transplantation, and brentuximab vedotin exposure varied. Investigators obtained CD8+ T cells from thawed PBMCs by magnetic negative selection. Best responses fell into complete response, partial response or progressive disease. Points on this clone: Its cognate antigen is unknown.

The table came from immunoSEQ multiplex PCR; TCRdb's copy has only in-frame clones and leaves some out. The repertoire holds 10,000 or so clones, with 70% to 85% as singletons. Sequencing used CD8+ T cells from blood, obtained before the fourth cycle of nivolumab. The sequence came from a human donor with classical Hodgkin lymphoma.

CDR3 in DNA: TGTGCCAGCAGCTTGGCCAATCGCATTAAGACAAACATTCAGTACTTC. Translating gives CASSLANRIKTNIQYF. The rearrangement links TRBV5-8 to TRBJ2-4; D gene ambiguous. The CDR3 runs to 16 residues. Germline V gives CDR1 SGHTS, CDR2 YDEGEE. Trimming took off 0 bases at V and 6 bases at J, with 16 bases between the two ends.